This T cell receptor (beta chain) originates from a study of T cells after yellow fever vaccination. Overall study context: Fractions of limited cellularity were prepared by means of SMART-Seq v4 Ultra Low Input.

Template-switching 5'RACE yielded the TCR cDNA; a universal primer site and UMIs were added in the process. MiXCR was run by TCRdb on the 5' RACE reads, yielding one entry per CDR3 protein. The profile covers 400,000 to 450,000 distinct CDR3 sequences, with around 20% appearing a single time and around 17% taken by the ten largest. This CDR3 comprises 15 residues. CDR1 and CDR2 (germline): DFQATT, SNEGSKA (reference sequence). V lost 5 bases and J lost 3; bases outside the gene matches: 9. The study, taken as a whole, reports: Clonotypes found in both CD4 and CD8 compartments made up a small share. Contamination by abundant bulk-population clonotypes could be present in FACS-sorted repertoires.

This clonotype was seen a handful of times. Its antigen remains unknown. The TCR originated in a man younger than 35 who received the YFV17D yellow fever vaccine. V and J are TRBV20-1 and TRBJ2-5; 10 positions agree with TRBD2. The specimen comprised PBMCs, sampled before the yellow fever booster vaccination. DNA of the CDR3: TGCAGTGCTCACCAGCGGGGGGGCCGAGAAGAGACCCAGTACTTC. It yields the protein CSAHQRGGREETQYF.